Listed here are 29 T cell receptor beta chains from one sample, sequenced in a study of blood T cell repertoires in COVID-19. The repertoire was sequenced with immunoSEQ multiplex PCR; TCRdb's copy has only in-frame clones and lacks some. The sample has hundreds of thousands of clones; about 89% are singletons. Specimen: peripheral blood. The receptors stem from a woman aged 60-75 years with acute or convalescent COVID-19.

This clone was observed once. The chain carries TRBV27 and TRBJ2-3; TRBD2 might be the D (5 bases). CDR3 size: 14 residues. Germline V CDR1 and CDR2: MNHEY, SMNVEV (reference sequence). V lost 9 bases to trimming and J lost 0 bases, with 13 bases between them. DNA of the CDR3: TGTGCCAGTCAGCGGATCTTTAGCACAGATACGCAGTATTTT. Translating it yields CASQRIFSTDTQYF.

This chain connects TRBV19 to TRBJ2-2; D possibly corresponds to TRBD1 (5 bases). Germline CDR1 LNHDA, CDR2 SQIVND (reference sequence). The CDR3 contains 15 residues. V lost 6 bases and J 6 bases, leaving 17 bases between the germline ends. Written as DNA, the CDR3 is TGTGCCAGTAGGCCCGGCCAGGGTACCGCCGGGGAGCTGTTTTTT. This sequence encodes CASRPGQGTAGELFF.

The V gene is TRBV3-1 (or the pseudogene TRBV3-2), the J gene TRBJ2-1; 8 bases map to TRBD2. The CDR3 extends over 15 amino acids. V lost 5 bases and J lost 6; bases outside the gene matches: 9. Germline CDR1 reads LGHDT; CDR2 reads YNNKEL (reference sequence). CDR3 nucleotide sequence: TGTGCCAGCAGCTTTTCCGGGAGGGCGTCCAATGAGCAGTTCTTC. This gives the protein CASSFSGRASNEQFF.

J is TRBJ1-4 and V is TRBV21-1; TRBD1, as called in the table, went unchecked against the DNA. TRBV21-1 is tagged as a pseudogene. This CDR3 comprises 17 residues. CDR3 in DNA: TGTGCCAGCAGCATACCGGCCCCCGGGACAGGAGATGAAAAACTGTTTTTT. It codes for CASSIPAPGTGDEKLFF.

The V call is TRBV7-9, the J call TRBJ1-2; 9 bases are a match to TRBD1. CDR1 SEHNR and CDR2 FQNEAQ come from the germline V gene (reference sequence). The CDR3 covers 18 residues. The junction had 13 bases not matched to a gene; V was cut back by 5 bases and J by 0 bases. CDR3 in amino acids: CASSARDRVAPANYGYTF. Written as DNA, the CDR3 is TGTGCCAGCAGCGCCCGGGACAGGGTCGCCCCGGCTAACTATGGCTACACCTTC.

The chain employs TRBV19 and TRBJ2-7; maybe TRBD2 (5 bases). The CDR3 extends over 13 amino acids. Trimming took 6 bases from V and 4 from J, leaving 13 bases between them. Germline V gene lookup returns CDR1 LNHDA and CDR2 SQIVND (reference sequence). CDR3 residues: CASRGSRTYEQYF. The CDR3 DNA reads TGTGCCAGTAGAGGTAGCAGGACTTACGAGCAGTACTTC.

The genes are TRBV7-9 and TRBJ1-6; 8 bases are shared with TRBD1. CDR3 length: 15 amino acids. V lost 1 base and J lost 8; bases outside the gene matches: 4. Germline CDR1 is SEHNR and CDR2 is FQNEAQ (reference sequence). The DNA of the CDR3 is TGTGCCAGCAGCTTAGGCGGGACAGGTTATTCACCCCTCCACTTT. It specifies CASSLGGTGYSPLHF.

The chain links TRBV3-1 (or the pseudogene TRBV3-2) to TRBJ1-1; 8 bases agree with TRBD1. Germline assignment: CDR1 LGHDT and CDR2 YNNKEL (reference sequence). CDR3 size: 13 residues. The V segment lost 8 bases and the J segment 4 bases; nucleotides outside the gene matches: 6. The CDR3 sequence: CASVPTGGTEAFF. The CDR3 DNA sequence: TGTGCCAGCGTACCTACAGGGGGCACTGAAGCTTTCTTT.

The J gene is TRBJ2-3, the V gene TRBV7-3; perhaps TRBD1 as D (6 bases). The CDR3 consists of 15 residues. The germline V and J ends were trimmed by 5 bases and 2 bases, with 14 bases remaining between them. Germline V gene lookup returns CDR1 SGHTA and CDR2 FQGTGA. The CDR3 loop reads CASSQQGGNTDTQYF. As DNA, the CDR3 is TGTGCCAGCAGCCAACAGGGTGGTAACACAGATACGCAGTATTTT.

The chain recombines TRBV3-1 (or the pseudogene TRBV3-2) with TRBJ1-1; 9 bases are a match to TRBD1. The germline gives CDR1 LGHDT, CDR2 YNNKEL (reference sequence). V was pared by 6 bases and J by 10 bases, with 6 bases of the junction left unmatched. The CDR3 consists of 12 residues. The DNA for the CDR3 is TGTGCCAGCAGGGTTACAGGGGGCCCAGCTTTCTTT. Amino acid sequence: CASRVTGGPAFF.

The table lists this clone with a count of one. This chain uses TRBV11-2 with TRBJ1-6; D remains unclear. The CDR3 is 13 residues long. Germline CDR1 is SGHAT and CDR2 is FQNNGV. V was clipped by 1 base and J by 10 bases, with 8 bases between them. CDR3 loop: CASSLVADSPLHF. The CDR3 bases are TGTGCCAGCAGCTTAGTAGCGGACTCACCCCTCCACTTT.

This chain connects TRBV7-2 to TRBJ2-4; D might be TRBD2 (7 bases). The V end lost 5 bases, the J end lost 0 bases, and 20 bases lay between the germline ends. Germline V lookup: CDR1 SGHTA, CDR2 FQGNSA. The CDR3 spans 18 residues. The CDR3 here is CASSPRGGTLIAKNIQYF. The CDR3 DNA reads TGTGCCAGCAGCCCGAGGGGGGGAACGTTGATAGCCAAAAACATTCAGTACTTC. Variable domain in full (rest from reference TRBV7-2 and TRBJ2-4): GAGVSQSPSNKVTEKGKDVELRCDPISGHTALYWYRQSLGQGLEFLIYFQGNSAPDKSGLPSDRFSAERTGGSVSTLTIQRTQQEDSAVYLCASSPRGGTLIAKNIQYFGAGTRLSVL.

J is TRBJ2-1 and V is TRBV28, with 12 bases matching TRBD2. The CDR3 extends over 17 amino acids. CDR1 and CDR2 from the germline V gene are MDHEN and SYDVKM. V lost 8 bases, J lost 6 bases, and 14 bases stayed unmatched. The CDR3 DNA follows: TGTGCCAGCTGGTCTAGCGGGAGGGTGATGAATAGCAATGAGCAGTTCTTC. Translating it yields CASWSSGRVMNSNEQFF.

CDR3: CASSLAGTGGNNSPLHF. CDR3 nucleotide sequence: TGTGCCAGCAGCTTAGCTGGGACAGGGGGTAATAATTCACCCCTCCACTTT. V and J are TRBV11-2 and TRBJ1-6, with 11 bases identical to TRBD1. The CDR3 sequence is 17 residues long. CDR1 SGHAT and CDR2 FQNNGV come from the germline V gene. Trimming cost V 1 base and J 5 bases; bases outside gene matches: 4.

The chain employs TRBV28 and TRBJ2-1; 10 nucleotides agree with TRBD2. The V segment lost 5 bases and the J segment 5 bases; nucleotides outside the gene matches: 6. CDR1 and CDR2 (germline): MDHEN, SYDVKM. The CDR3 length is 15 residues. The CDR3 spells CASSPLAGTNNEQFF. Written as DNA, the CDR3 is TGTGCCAGCAGTCCACTAGCGGGGACGAACAATGAGCAGTTCTTC.

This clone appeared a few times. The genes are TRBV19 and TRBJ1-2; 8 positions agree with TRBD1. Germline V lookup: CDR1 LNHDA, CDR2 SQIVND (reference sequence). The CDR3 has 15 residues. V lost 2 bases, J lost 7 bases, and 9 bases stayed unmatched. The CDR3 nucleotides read TGTGCCAGTAGTATATATGGGCAGGGGGCACGTGGCTACACCTTC. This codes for CASSIYGQGARGYTF.

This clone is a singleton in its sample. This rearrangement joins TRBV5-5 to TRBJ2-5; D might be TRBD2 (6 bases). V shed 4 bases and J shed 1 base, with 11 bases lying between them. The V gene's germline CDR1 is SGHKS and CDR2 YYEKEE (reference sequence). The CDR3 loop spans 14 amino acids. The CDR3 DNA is TGTGCCAGCAGCCCGGGACTCCTCCAAGAGACCCAGTACTTC. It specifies CASSPGLLQETQYF.

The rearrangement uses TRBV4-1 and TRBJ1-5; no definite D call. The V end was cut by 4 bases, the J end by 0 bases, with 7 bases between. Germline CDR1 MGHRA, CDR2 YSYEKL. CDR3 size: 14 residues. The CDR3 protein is CASSPGDSNQPQHF. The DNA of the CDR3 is TGCGCCAGCAGCCCGGGAGATAGCAATCAGCCCCAGCATTTT.

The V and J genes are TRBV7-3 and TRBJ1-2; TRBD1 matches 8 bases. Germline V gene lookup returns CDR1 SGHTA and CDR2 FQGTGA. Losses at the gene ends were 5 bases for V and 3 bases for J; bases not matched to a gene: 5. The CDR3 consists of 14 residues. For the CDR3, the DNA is TGTGCCAGCAGCGAAAGACAGGGGTACTATGGCTACACCTTC. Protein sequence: CASSERQGYYGYTF. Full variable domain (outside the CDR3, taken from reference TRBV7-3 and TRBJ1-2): GAGVSQTPSNKVTEKGKYVELRCDPISGHTALYWYRQSLGQGPEFLIYFQGTGAADDSGLPNDRFFAVRPEGSVSTLKIQRTERGDSAVYLCASSERQGYYGYTFGSGTRLTVV.

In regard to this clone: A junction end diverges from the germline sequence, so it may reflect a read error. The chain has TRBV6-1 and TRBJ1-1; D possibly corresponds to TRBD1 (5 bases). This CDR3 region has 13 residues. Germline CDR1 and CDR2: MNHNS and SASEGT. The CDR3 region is CASREGANTEAFF. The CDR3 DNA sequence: TGTGCCAGCAGAGAAGGGGCGAACACTGAAGCTTTCTTT.

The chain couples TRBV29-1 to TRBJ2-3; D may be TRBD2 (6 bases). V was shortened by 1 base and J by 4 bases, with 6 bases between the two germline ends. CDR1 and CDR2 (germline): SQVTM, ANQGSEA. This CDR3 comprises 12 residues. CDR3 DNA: TGCAGCGTTGAAGCGGGGGCAGATACGCAGTATTTT. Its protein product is CSVEAGADTQYF.

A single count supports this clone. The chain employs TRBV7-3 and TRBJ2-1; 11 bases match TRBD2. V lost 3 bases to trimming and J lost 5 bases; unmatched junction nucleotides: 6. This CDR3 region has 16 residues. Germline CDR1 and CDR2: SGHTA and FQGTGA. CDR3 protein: CASSFHSGRVNNEQFF. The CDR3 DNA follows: TGTGCCAGCAGCTTTCATAGCGGGAGGGTTAACAATGAGCAGTTCTTC.

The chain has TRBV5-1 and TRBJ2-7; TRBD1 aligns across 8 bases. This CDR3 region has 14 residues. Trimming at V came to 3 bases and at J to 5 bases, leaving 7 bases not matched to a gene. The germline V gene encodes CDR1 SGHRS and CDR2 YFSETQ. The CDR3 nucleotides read TGCGCCAGCAGCTCGTCCAGGGGGCTCGACGAGCAGTACTTC. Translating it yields CASSSSRGLDEQYF.

CDR3 in amino acids: CASTRGQGVTYNEQFF. CDR3 coding DNA: TGTGCCAGCACCCGGGGACAGGGGGTAACATACAATGAGCAGTTCTTC. The chain couples TRBV7-9 to TRBJ2-1, with TRBD1 matching 11 bases. The CDR3 spans 16 residues. V shed 7 bases and J 4 bases; nucleotides not matched to a gene: 9. Germline V lookup: CDR1 SEHNR, CDR2 FQNEAQ (reference sequence).

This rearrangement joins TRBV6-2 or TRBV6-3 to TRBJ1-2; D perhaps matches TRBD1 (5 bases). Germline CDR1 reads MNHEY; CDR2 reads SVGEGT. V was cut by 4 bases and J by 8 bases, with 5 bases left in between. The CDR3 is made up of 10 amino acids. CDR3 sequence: CASSWGGYTF. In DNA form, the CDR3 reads TGTGCCAGCAGTTGGGGCGGCTACACCTTC.

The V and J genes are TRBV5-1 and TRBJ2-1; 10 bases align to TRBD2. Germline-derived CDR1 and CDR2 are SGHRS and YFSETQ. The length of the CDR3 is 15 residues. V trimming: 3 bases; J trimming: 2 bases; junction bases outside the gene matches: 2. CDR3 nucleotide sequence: TGCGCCAGCAGCTCCAGCGGGAGGGCCTACAATGAGCAGTTCTTC. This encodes CASSSSGRAYNEQFF.

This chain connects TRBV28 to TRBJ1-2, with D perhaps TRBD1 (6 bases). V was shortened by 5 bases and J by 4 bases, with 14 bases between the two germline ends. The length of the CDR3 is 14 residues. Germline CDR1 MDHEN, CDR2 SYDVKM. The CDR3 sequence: CASSPPDRFYGYTF. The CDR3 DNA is TGTGCCAGCAGTCCCCCAGACAGGTTCTATGGCTACACCTTC.

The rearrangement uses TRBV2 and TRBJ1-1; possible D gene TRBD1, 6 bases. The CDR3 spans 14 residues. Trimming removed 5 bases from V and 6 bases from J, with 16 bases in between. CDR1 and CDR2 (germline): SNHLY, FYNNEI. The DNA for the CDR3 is TGTGCCAGCAGTTCCCTACAGGGAACGGCTGAAGCTTTCTTT. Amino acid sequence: CASSSLQGTAEAFF. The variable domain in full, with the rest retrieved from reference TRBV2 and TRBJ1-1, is EPEVTQTPSHQVTQMGQEVILRCVPISNHLYFYWYRQILGQKVEFLVSFYNNEISEKSEIFDDQFSVERPDGSNFTLKIRSTKLEDSAMYFCASSSLQGTAEAFFGQGTRLTVV.

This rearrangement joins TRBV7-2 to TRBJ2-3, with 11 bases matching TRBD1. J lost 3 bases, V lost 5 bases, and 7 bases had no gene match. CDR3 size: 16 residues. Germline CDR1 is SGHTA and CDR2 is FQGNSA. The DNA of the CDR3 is TGTGCCAGCAGCCCCCGGACAGGGGGCGGGACAGATACGCAGTATTTT. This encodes CASSPRTGGGTDTQYF.